This entry concerns a single T cell receptor beta chain. Its antigen is still unknown. One end of the junction varies from germline; a read error may be responsible. This specimen comes from a study of blood T cells in healthy people across ages. Overall study results and limits: Unsorted PBMC input precluded a conclusive naive versus antigen-experienced comparison. Relative to aged donors, long-lived donors carried more naive CD4+ cells and displayed higher diversity.

Using a J-beta primer mix together with a sample-barcoded 5' primer, a second PCR was run for 7 to 11 cycles. From the 5' RACE reads, TCRdb called clonotypes with MiXCR, one entry per CDR3 protein. The data contain 1,500,000 or so distinct CDR3 sequences, about 42% of them singletons. This CDR3 spans 17 amino acids. Germline V gives CDR1 LNHNV, CDR2 YYDKDF (reference sequence). The source material was blood. The chain has TRBV15 and TRBJ1-6, with D perhaps TRBD1 (6 bases). The receptor was derived from a young woman in good health. The CDR3: CATSRDNRDTVNPPLHF. CDR3 nucleotides: TGTGCCACCAGCAGAGATAACAGGGACACTGTTAATCCACCCCTCCACTTT.